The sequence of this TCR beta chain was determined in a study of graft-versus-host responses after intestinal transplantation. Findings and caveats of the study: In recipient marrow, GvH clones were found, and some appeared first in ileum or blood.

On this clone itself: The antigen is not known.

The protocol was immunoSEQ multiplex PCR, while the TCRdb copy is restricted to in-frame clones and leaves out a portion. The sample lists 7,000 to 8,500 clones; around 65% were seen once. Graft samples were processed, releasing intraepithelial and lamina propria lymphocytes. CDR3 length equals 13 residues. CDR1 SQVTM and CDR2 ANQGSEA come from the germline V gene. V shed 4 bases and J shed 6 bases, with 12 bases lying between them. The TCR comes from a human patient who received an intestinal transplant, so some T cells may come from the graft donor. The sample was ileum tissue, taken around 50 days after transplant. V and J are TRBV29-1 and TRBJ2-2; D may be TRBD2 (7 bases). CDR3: CSVGLGGAGELFF. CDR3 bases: TGCAGCGTTGGACTAGGGGGGGCCGGGGAGCTGTTTTTT.